A selection of T cell receptor beta chains follows, all from one sample in a study of T cell responses to AZD1222 COVID-19 vaccine. Repertoires were generated with immunoSEQ multiplex PCR, while TCRdb's copy carries only in-frame clones and drops some. The sample includes some 88,000 clones, around 90% of them seen just once. This specimen was peripheral blood, taken on day 0 of AZD1222 vaccination. The source is an adult in good health. CDR3s include the opening cysteine and the closing phenylalanine or tryptophan. The D gene is left open where the match is weak.

J gene: TRBJ2-7; D gene: TRBD1; V gene: TRBV27; CDR3 length: 18; CDR3 DNA: TGTGCCAGCAGTTTATCATCGATCCCGACAGGGGGAACCTACGAGCAGTACTTC; CDR3 protein: CASSLSSIPTGGTYEQYF
J gene: TRBJ2-5; D gene: NA; V gene: TRBV6-5; CDR3 length: 15; CDR3 DNA: TGTGCCAGCAGTTACGGAACAGGGCTACAAGAGACCCAGTACTTC; CDR3 protein: CASSYGTGLQETQYF
J gene: TRBJ2-5; D gene: TRBD2; V gene: TRBV7-2; CDR3 length: 13; CDR3 DNA: TGTGCCAGCAGCCGTCGGGGGGAAGAGACCCAGTACTTC; CDR3 protein: CASSRRGEETQYF
J gene: TRBJ2-7; D gene: TRBD1; V gene: TRBV12-3/TRBV12-4; CDR3 length: 13; CDR3 DNA: TGTGCCAGCAGTGCGGACAGGTCCTACGAGCAGTACTTC; CDR3 protein: CASSADRSYEQYF
J gene: TRBJ2-3; D gene: NA; V gene: TRBV18; CDR3 length: 16; CDR3 DNA: TGTGCCAGCTCACCAAGCCAGTTCAAAAGCACAGATACGCAGTATTTT; CDR3 protein: CASSPSQFKSTDTQYF
J gene: TRBJ1-2; D gene: NA; V gene: TRBV29-1; CDR3 length: 12; CDR3 DNA: TGCAGCGTAACTAAGGGGGGGTCTGGCTACACCTTC; CDR3 protein: CSVTKGGSGYTF
J gene: TRBJ2-1; D gene: NA; V gene: TRBV7-2; CDR3 length: 13; CDR3 DNA: TGTGCCAGCAGCTTAGTAGATATAAATGAGCAGTTCTTC; CDR3 protein: CASSLVDINEQFF
J gene: TRBJ1-4; D gene: NA; V gene: TRBV3-1/TRBV3-2; CDR3 length: 12; CDR3 DNA: TGTGCCAGCAGCGCTAACGATGAAAAACTGTTTTTT; CDR3 protein: CASSANDEKLFF
J gene: TRBJ2-1; D gene: TRBD1; V gene: TRBV6-6; CDR3 length: 14; CDR3 DNA: TGTGCCAGCAAGCACGGGACAGACTACAATGAGCAGTTCTTC; CDR3 protein: CASKHGTDYNEQFF
J gene: TRBJ1-6; D gene: NA; V gene: TRBV9; CDR3 length: 12; CDR3 DNA: TGTGCCAGCAGCTACGACGGATCACCCCTCCACTTT; CDR3 protein: CASSYDGSPLHF